This T cell receptor (beta chain) was recovered during a study of beta chain features in type 1 diabetes. Per the germline V gene, CDR1 is LGHNA and CDR2 is YSLEER. V lost 0 bases and J lost 1, with 9 bases in between. The CDR3 covers 15 residues. Sequencing targeted expressed TCRB transcripts, as all isolated RNA had been reverse transcribed. The repertoire was sequenced with immunoSEQ multiplex PCR; TCRdb's copy has only in-frame clones and lacks some. The sample lists 150,000 to 160,000 clones; roughly 11% were seen once. V is TRBV4-3 and J is TRBJ1-1, with D uncertain. This receptor was obtained from a man younger than 30 in good health. The sequenced material came from central memory CD4+ T cells from blood. The CDR3 DNA is TGCGCCAGCAGCCAAGAAGCGGGAAGGAACACTGAAGCTTTCTTT. As protein: CASSQEAGRNTEAFF.